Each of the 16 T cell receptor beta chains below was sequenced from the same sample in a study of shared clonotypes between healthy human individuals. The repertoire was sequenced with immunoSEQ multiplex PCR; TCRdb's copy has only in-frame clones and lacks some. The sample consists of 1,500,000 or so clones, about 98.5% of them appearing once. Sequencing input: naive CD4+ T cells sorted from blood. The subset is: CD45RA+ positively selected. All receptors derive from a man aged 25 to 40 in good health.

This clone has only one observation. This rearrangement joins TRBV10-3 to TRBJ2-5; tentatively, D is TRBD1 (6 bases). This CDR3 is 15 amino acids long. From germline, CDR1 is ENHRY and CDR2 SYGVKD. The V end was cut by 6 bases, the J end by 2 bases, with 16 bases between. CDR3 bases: TGTGCCATCAGCCAGGTGAAGACAGGTCAAGAGACCCAGTACTTC. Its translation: CAISQVKTGQETQYF.

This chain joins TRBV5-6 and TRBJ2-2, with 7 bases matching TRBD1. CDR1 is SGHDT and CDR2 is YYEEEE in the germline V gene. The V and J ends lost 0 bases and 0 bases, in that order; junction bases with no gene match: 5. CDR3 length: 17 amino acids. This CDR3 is CASSLVGQGANTGELFF. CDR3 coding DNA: TGTGCCAGCAGCTTGGTCGGCCAGGGGGCGAACACCGGGGAGCTGTTTTTT. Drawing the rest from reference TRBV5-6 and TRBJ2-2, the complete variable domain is DAGVTQSPTHLIKTRGQQVTLRCSPKSGHDTVSWYQQALGQGPQFIFQYYEEEERQRGNFPDRFSGHQFPNYSSELNVNALLLGDSALYLCASSLVGQGANTGELFFGEGSRLTVL.

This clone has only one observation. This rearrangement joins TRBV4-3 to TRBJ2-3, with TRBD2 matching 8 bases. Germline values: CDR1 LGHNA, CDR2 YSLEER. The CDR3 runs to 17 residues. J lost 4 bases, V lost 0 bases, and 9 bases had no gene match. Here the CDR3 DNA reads TGCGCCAGCAGCCAAGATCACAGCGGGAGTTTCCCAGATACGCAGTATTTT. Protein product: CASSQDHSGSFPDTQYF.

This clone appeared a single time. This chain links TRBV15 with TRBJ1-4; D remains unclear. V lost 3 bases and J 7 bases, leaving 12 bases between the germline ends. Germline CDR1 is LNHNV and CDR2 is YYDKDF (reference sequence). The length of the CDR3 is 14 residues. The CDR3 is CATSRSPRGEKLFF. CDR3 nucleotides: TGTGCCACCAGCAGGTCACCCCGGGGTGAAAAACTGTTTTTT.

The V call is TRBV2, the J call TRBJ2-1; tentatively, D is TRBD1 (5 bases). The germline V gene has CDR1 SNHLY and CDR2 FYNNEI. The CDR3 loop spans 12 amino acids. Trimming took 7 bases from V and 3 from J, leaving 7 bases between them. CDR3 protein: CASIDSYNEQFF. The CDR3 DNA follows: TGTGCCAGCATAGACAGCTACAATGAGCAGTTCTTC.

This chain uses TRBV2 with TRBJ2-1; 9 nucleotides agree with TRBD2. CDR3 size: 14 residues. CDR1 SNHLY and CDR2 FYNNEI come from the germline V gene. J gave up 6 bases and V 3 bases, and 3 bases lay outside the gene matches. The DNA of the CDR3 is TGTGCCAGCAGTGATCGCGGGAGGGGCAATGAGCAGTTCTTC. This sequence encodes CASSDRGRGNEQFF.

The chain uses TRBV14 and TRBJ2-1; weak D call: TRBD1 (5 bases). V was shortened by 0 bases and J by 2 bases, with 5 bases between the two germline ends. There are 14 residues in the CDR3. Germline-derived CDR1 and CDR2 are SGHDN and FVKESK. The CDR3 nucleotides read TGTGCCAGCAGCCAAGAGACAGCCTACAATGAGCAGTTCTTC. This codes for CASSQETAYNEQFF. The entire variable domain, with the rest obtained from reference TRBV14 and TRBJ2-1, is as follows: EAGVTQFPSHSVIEKGQTVTLRCDPISGHDNLYWYRRVMGKEIKFLLHFVKESKQDESGMPNNRFLAERTGGTYSTLKVQPAELEDSGVYFCASSQETAYNEQFFGPGTRLTVL.

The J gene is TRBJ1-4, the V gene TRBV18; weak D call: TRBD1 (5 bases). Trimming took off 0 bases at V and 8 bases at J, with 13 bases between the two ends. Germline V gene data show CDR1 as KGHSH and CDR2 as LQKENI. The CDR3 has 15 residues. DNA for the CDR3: TGTGCCAGCTCACCACCGTCCAGGGTACGGGAAAAACTGTTTTTT. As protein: CASSPPSRVREKLFF.

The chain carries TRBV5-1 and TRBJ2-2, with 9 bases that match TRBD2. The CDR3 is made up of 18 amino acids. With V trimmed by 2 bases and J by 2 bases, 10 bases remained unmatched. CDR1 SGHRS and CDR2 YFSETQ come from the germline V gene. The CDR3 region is CASSLRSGRRANTGELFF. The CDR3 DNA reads TGCGCCAGCAGCTTACGTAGCGGGAGACGGGCAAACACCGGGGAGCTGTTTTTT. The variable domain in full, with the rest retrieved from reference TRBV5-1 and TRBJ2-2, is KAGVTQTPRYLIKTRGQQVTLSCSPISGHRSVSWYQQTPGQGLQFLFEYFSETQRNKGNFPGRFSGRQFSNSRSEMNVSTLELGDSALYLCASSLRSGRRANTGELFFGEGSRLTVL.

The CDR3 sequence is CASSLGLAGGSEAQYF. The CDR3 DNA follows: TGTGCCAGCAGCTTAGGACTAGCGGGAGGGTCGGAGGCGCAGTATTTT. V gene TRBV11-2 combines with J gene TRBJ2-3; 14 bases line up with TRBD2. Losses at the gene ends were 1 base for V and 10 bases for J; bases not matched to a gene: 7. Per germline, CDR1 SGHAT and CDR2 FQNNGV. This CDR3 spans 16 amino acids.

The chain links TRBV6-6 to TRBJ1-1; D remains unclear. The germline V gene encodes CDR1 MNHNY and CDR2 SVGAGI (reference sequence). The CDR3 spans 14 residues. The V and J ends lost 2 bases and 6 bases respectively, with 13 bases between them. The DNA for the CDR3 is TGTGCCAGCAGTTACCCCGCTCTCCCCGCTGAAGCTTTCTTT. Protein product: CASSYPALPAEAFF.

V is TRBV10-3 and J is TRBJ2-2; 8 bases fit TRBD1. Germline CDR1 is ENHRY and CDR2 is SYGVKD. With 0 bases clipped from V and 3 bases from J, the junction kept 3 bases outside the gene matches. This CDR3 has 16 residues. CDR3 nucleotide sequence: TGTGCCATCAGTGAGTCGAGACAGGGGCACACCGGGGAGCTGTTTTTT. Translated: CAISESRQGHTGELFF.

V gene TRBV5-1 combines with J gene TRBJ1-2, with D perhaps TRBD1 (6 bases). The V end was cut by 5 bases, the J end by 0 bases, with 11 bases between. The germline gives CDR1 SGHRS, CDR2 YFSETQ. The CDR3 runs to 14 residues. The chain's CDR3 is CASSADSANYGYTF. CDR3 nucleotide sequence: TGCGCCAGCAGTGCGGACAGTGCTAACTATGGCTACACCTTC.

CDR3 sequence (DNA): TGTGCCAGCAGTCACAAGGGGTTGAACACCGGGGAGCTGTTTTTT. It is translated as CASSHKGLNTGELFF. The chain combines TRBV5-5 with TRBJ2-2; tentative D call: TRBD1 (5 bases). The V gene lost 5 bases and the J gene lost 1 base, with 12 bases spanning the gap. CDR1 SGHKS and CDR2 YYEKEE come from the germline V gene (reference sequence). The CDR3 sequence is 15 residues long. Using reference TRBV5-5 and TRBJ2-2 for the parts outside the CDR3, the full variable domain is DAGVTQSPTHLIKTRGQQVTLRCSPISGHKSVSWYQQVLGQGPQFIFQYYEKEERGRGNFPDRFSARQFPNYSSELNVNALLLGDSALYLCASSHKGLNTGELFFGEGSRLTVL.

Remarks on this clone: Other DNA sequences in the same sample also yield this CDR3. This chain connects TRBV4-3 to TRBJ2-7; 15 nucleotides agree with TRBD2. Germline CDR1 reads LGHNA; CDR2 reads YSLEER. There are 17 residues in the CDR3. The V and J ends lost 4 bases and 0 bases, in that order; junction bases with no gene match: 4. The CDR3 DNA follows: TGCGCCAGCAGCCGTGGACTAGCGGGAGGGAGCTCCTACGAGCAGTACTTC. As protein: CASSRGLAGGSSYEQYF.

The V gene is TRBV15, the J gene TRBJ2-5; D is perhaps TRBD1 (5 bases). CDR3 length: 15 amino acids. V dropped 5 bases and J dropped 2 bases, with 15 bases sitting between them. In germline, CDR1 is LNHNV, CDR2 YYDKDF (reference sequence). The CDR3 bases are TGTGCCACCAGCCCCACATGGGGCAGTCAAGAGACCCAGTACTTC. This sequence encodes CATSPTWGSQETQYF. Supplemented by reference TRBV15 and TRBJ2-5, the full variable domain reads DAMVIQNPRYQVTQFGKPVTLSCSQTLNHNVMYWYQQKSSQAPKLLFHYYDKDFNNEADTPDNFQSRRPNTSFCFLDIRSPGLGDTAMYLCATSPTWGSQETQYFGPGTRLLVL.